This T cell receptor (beta chain) was sequenced for a study of patients and donors after allogeneic stem cell transplantation. TCRdb passed the RT-PCR reads through MiXCR, listing each CDR3 protein once. The profile shows 410,000 or so distinct CDR3 sequences, approximately 16% of them singletons. Trimming removed 6 bases from V and 5 bases from J, with 13 bases in between. Germline lookup yields CDR1 MDHEN and CDR2 SYDVKM. This CDR3 region has 13 residues. Material for sequencing was blood, either unsorted or a sorted T cell fraction (not recorded which). The clonotype originates from a human donor who was either an allogeneic HSCT recipient or a stem cell or donor lymphocyte infusion donor (not recorded which). It is not recorded whose cells these are; they may come from a transplant donor. J is TRBJ2-5 and V is TRBV28; weak D call: TRBD2 (6 bases). The CDR3 DNA reads TGTGCCAGCAGAGACGGAGGGAGGGAGACCCAGTACTTC. It codes for CASRDGGRETQYF.